The 29 T cell receptor beta chains listed next were all sequenced from one sample in a study of T cells in localized non-small cell lung cancer. Measured with immunoSEQ multiplex PCR; TCRdb has only the in-frame clones, and not every one. Of nearly 25,000 clones listed, roughly 86% are singletons. Specimen: peripheral blood, collected before any cancer treatment. The source of these receptors is a male donor aged 60 or over with stage II squamous cell lung carcinoma.

The V gene is TRBV27, the J gene TRBJ2-3, with D possibly matching TRBD1 (6 bases). The CDR3 runs to 16 residues. V gave up 4 bases and J gave up 0 bases, with 14 bases separating them. The germline V gene encodes CDR1 MNHEY and CDR2 SMNVEV (reference sequence). This CDR3 reads CASSSTGILSTDTQYF. Here the CDR3 DNA reads TGTGCCAGCAGTTCTACAGGGATTCTCAGCACAGATACGCAGTATTTT.

The chain combines TRBV29-1 with TRBJ2-6; D is undetermined. Germline V gene sequence: CDR1 SQVTM, CDR2 ANQGSEA. The CDR3 consists of 12 residues. V was cut by 4 bases and J by 0 bases, with 1 base left in between. The CDR3: CSVVSGANVLTF. The CDR3 bases are TGCAGCGTTGTCTCTGGGGCCAACGTCCTGACTTTC. Looking up the rest from reference TRBV29-1 and TRBJ2-6 gives the full variable domain: SAVISQKPSRDICQRGTSLTIQCQVDSQVTMMFWYRQQPGQSLTLIATANQGSEATYESGFVIDKFPISRPNLTFSTLTVSNMSPEDSSIYLCSVVSGANVLTFGAGSRLTVL.

The chain couples TRBV6-5 to TRBJ2-7; TRBD1 agrees at 9 bases. There are 13 residues in the CDR3. The V gene end was trimmed by 4 bases and the J gene end by 5 bases; junction bases not matched to a gene: 3. The germline V gene has CDR1 MNHEY and CDR2 SVGAGI. The CDR3 nucleotides read TGTGCCAGCAGTTTTGACAGGGGGAACGAGCAGTACTTC. Its protein product is CASSFDRGNEQYF.

This chain uses TRBV7-8 with TRBJ1-1; D unclear. The germline V gene has CDR1 SGHVS and CDR2 FQNEAQ. V shed 1 base and J shed 1 base, with 7 bases lying between them. CDR3 size: 14 residues. For the CDR3, the DNA is TGTGCCAGCAGCTTAGAGGCGCGGAACACTGAAGCTTTCTTT. Translating it yields CASSLEARNTEAFF.

This clone was found once. The chain is built from TRBV18 and TRBJ2-2, with 13 bases identical to TRBD2. The V and J ends lost 0 bases and 5 bases, in that order; junction bases with no gene match: 6. CDR3 size: 18 residues. Germline V lookup: CDR1 KGHSH, CDR2 LQKENI. CDR3 protein: CASSPPWTSGSGTGELFF. CDR3 nucleotide sequence: TGTGCCAGCTCACCACCGTGGACTAGCGGGAGTGGTACCGGGGAGCTGTTTTTT. The complete variable domain, with remaining parts taken from reference TRBV18 and TRBJ2-2, reads NAGVMQNPRHLVRRRGQEARLRCSPMKGHSHVYWYRQLPEEGLKFMVYLQKENIIDESGMPKERFSAEFPKEGPSILRIQQVVRGDSAAYFCASSPPWTSGSGTGELFFGEGSRLTVL.

The rearrangement joins TRBV5-1 to TRBJ2-5, with 8 bases identical to TRBD1. Looked up from germline, CDR1 is SGHRS and CDR2 is YFSETQ. The CDR3 is 14 residues long. J gave up 5 bases and V 4 bases, and 7 bases lay outside the gene matches. The CDR3 region has the DNA TGCGCCAGCAGCCTAGGGACAGGTCGGGAGACCCAGTACTTC. Translating gives CASSLGTGRETQYF.

The CDR3 loop is CASSLTSGYGYTF. CDR3 sequence (DNA): TGTGCCAGCAGCCTGACTTCAGGTTATGGCTACACCTTC. V is TRBV9 and J is TRBJ1-2, with no clear D. Trimming pared 4 bases from V and 5 bases from J, leaving 12 bases between. This CDR3 has 13 amino acids. Germline lookup yields CDR1 SGDLS and CDR2 YYNGEE.

The rearrangement uses TRBV11-3 and TRBJ1-1, with no clear D. Germline V gives CDR1 SGHNT, CDR2 YENEEA. The ends were cut back, 5 bases at V and 4 bases at J, with 14 bases in the middle. This CDR3 spans 14 amino acids. In DNA, the CDR3 is TGTGCCAGCAGCCTCCTGAAACTGCCCACTGAAGCTTTCTTT. Translated, it gives CASSLLKLPTEAFF.

The chain joins TRBV7-3 to TRBJ2-7; D perhaps matches TRBD1 (6 bases). In germline, CDR1 is SGHTA, CDR2 FQGTGA. V lost 8 bases to trimming and J lost 6 bases, with 14 bases between them. CDR3 size: 12 residues. The CDR3 here is CASAQGLGEQYF. CDR3 nucleotide sequence: TGTGCCAGCGCACAGGGTCTAGGCGAGCAGTACTTC.

In its sample, this clone was seen a few times. The chain uses TRBV4-1 and TRBJ1-1; D is perhaps TRBD1 (6 bases). V was cut by 4 bases and J by 0 bases, with 18 bases left in between. Germline CDR1 and CDR2: MGHRA and YSYEKL. This CDR3 is built from 17 residues. CDR3 in DNA: TGCGCCAGCAGCCGAAATTGGCAGGGGCGCATGAACACTGAAGCTTTCTTT. Translated: CASSRNWQGRMNTEAFF.

This chain joins TRBV7-3 and TRBJ1-3; D is unresolved. CDR1 is SGHTA, CDR2 FQGTGA, per germline. Trimming removed 5 bases from V and 0 bases from J, with 11 bases in between. The CDR3 sequence is 15 residues long. CDR3 in DNA: TGTGCCAGCAGCCCCGGATCCTACTCTGGAAACACCATATATTTT. Translated, it gives CASSPGSYSGNTIYF.

This chain's CDR3 is CASSLGLDNEQFF. The CDR3 DNA reads TGCGCCAGCAGCTTGGGTTTAGACAATGAGCAGTTCTTC. This chain connects TRBV5-1 to TRBJ2-1, with D hard to call. From germline, CDR1 is SGHRS and CDR2 YFSETQ. Trimming left V 0 bases short and J 5 bases short, with 6 bases between. The CDR3 is 13 residues long.

For the CDR3, the DNA is TGTGCCAGCAGCTCGGGATGGCGGGGGGGCATCTCTGAGCAGTTCTTC. It yields the protein CASSSGWRGGISEQFF. The chain is built from TRBV7-2 and TRBJ2-1; 9 positions agree with TRBD2. This CDR3 is built from 16 residues. The junction had 13 bases not matched to a gene; V was cut back by 4 bases and J by 9 bases. Germline CDR1 is SGHTA and CDR2 is FQGNSA. Full variable domain (missing parts from reference TRBV7-2 and TRBJ2-1): GAGVSQSPSNKVTEKGKDVELRCDPISGHTALYWYRQSLGQGLEFLIYFQGNSAPDKSGLPSDRFSAERTGGSVSTLTIQRTQQEDSAVYLCASSSGWRGGISEQFFGPGTRLTVL.

The sample holds a few counts of this clone. The chain joins TRBV15 to TRBJ2-5, with TRBD1 matching 9 bases. Germline V gives CDR1 LNHNV, CDR2 YYDKDF (reference sequence). Trimming at V came to 5 bases and at J to 5 bases, leaving 12 bases not matched to a gene. The CDR3 length is 16 residues. The CDR3 region has the DNA TGTGCCACCAGCCGAACGTACAGGGGGCTAGGGGAGACCCAGTACTTC. Its protein is CATSRTYRGLGETQYF.

V usage is TRBV19 and J usage is TRBJ1-5, with 8 bases matching TRBD1. V trimming: 7 bases; J trimming: 0 bases; junction bases outside the gene matches: 5. CDR1 and CDR2 (germline): LNHDA, SQIVND (reference sequence). This CDR3 has 15 amino acids. The CDR3 loop reads CASTQGGGSNQPQHF. The CDR3 DNA reads as TGTGCCAGTACACAGGGGGGTGGTAGCAATCAGCCCCAGCATTTT.

The V gene is TRBV19, the J gene TRBJ2-5; 8 bases are shared with TRBD2. There are 14 residues in the CDR3. Germline trimming cut 8 bases from V and 1 base from J; bases unmatched to any gene: 6. Germline V CDR1 and CDR2: LNHDA, SQIVND (reference sequence). The CDR3 nucleotides are TGTGCCAGTTCAACTAGCGGAGGCCAAGAGACCCAGTACTTC. It encodes CASSTSGGQETQYF.

This clone was detected once. This sequence joins TRBV19 and TRBJ1-5; TRBD1 agrees at 7 bases. CDR3 length equals 15 residues. The J segment lost 7 bases and the V segment lost 8 bases, leaving 14 bases of the junction unmatched. Germline V gene sequence: CDR1 LNHDA, CDR2 SQIVND (reference sequence). The CDR3 DNA is TGTGCCAGTTCAGAGGGGCAGGGAGGGGGCCAGCCCCAGCATTTT. Amino acids: CASSEGQGGGQPQHF.

This chain uses TRBV4-2 with TRBJ1-6; possible D gene TRBD1, 5 bases. The V end was cut by 0 bases, the J end by 10 bases, with 16 bases between. The germline V gene encodes CDR1 LGHNA and CDR2 YNFKEQ. CDR3 size: 16 residues. This CDR3 is CASSQDLTRVESPLHF. The CDR3 DNA sequence: TGTGCCAGCAGCCAAGATCTTACCAGGGTAGAATCACCCCTCCACTTT.

This rearrangement joins TRBV4-3 to TRBJ1-5, with a weak D call TRBD1 (6 bases). The germline V gene has CDR1 LGHNA and CDR2 YSLEER. CDR3 length equals 15 residues. V was shortened by 10 bases and J by 5 bases, with 21 bases between the two germline ends. The CDR3, as DNA: TGCGCCACCGATGGAGGGGGTGGGGGTCATCAGCCCCAGCATTTT. It encodes CATDGGGGGHQPQHF.

The CDR3 here is CAWSVHDEQFF. The DNA of the CDR3 is TGTGCCTGGAGTGTACACGATGAGCAGTTCTTC. This rearrangement joins TRBV30 to TRBJ2-1; no clear D. CDR3 length: 11 residues. Trimming shortened V by 0 bases and J by 8 bases, and 5 bases separated the two germline ends. CDR1 is GTSNPN and CDR2 is SVGIG in the germline V gene (reference sequence).

V is TRBV7-2 and J is TRBJ2-7; TRBD2 matches 12 bases. Trimming took 1 base from V and 0 from J; bases not matched to a gene: 1. Germline-derived CDR1 and CDR2 are SGHTA and FQGNSA. The CDR3 is 16 residues long. The CDR3 is CASSLELAGGSYEQYF. CDR3 coding DNA: TGTGCCAGCAGCTTAGAACTAGCGGGGGGCTCCTACGAGCAGTACTTC.

The gene calls are TRBV5-4 and TRBJ2-4, with 8 bases matching TRBD1. This CDR3 has 14 residues. After removal of 4 bases from V and 4 bases from J, the junction contained 4 bases not matched to a gene. CDR1 is SGHNT, CDR2 YYREEE, per germline (reference sequence). The CDR3, as DNA: TGTGCCAGCAGCCGGACAGGGCAAAAAAACATTCAGTACTTC. Its protein is CASSRTGQKNIQYF.

The chain links TRBV9 to TRBJ2-3; perhaps TRBD2 as D (6 bases). This CDR3 region has 14 residues. V gave up 4 bases and J gave up 6 bases, with 15 bases separating them. The germline V gene has CDR1 SGDLS and CDR2 YYNGEE. CDR3 DNA sequence: TGTGCCAGCAGCTCCCGGACGGCGGGGGATACGCAGTATTTT. Its translation: CASSSRTAGDTQYF.

The CDR3 coding sequence is TGCGCCAGCAGCCGCGGACTAGCGGTGCAAGAGACCCAGTACTTC. It yields the protein CASSRGLAVQETQYF. V usage is TRBV5-1 and J usage is TRBJ2-5; TRBD2 aligns across 10 bases. CDR3 length: 15 amino acids. The germline V gene has CDR1 SGHRS and CDR2 YFSETQ. Losses at the gene ends were 4 bases for V and 2 bases for J; bases not matched to a gene: 5.

This clone was observed a single time. This rearrangement joins TRBV6-6 to TRBJ1-1; no reliable D call. CDR1 and CDR2 from the germline V gene are MNHNY and SVGAGI (reference sequence). V lost 4 bases and J 8 bases, leaving 14 bases between the germline ends. CDR3 size: 13 residues. CDR3 sequence: CASSSMSGLEAFF. CDR3 nucleotides: TGTGCCAGCAGTTCAATGAGTGGTTTAGAAGCTTTCTTT.

This rearrangement joins TRBV28 to TRBJ2-5; D perhaps matches TRBD1 (6 bases). CDR3 size: 16 residues. V was cut by 4 bases and J by 5 bases, with 20 bases left in between. CDR1 and CDR2 from the germline V gene are MDHEN and SYDVKM. CDR3 DNA: TGTGCCAGCAGTTCCAACAGGGTAGAATATAGGGAGACCCAGTACTTC. Protein product: CASSSNRVEYRETQYF. Based on the CDR3 plus reference TRBV28 and TRBJ2-5, the full variable domain is DVKVTQSSRYLVKRTGEKVFLECVQDMDHENMFWYRQDPGLGLRLIYFSYDVKMKEKGDIPEGYSVSREKKERFSLILESASTNQTSMYLCASSSNRVEYRETQYFGPGTRLLVL.

This clone has a handful of counts. The J gene is TRBJ1-2, the V gene TRBV10-3, with D possibly matching TRBD1 (5 bases). CDR1 and CDR2 from the germline V gene are ENHRY and SYGVKD. V lost 2 bases and J 8 bases, leaving 12 bases between the germline ends. This CDR3 is 13 amino acids long. The CDR3 spells CAISETGRRGYTF. The CDR3 DNA is TGTGCCATCAGTGAGACAGGACGCCGGGGCTACACCTTC.

CDR3 loop: CASSLPDGETQYF. The CDR3 DNA reads TGTGCCAGCAGCTTACCTGACGGGGAGACCCAGTACTTC. This chain uses TRBV5-8 with TRBJ2-5, with D uncertain. Germline CDR1 is SGHTS and CDR2 is YDEGEE. The CDR3 is 13 amino acids. V lost 2 bases and J 5 bases, leaving 10 bases between the germline ends.

The chain carries TRBV19 and TRBJ2-6; a possible D gene is TRBD1 (5 bases). This CDR3 is built from 16 residues. V was shortened by 6 bases and J by 0 bases, with 12 bases between the two germline ends. Germline V gene data show CDR1 as LNHDA and CDR2 as SQIVND (reference sequence). DNA of the CDR3: TGTGCCAGTAGCCGAGACAGTCGCTCTGGGGCCAACGTCCTGACTTTC. It specifies CASSRDSRSGANVLTF.